Listed below are T cell receptor beta chains from one sample, sequenced in a study of cytomegalovirus exposure and HLA in healthy donors. Libraries were prepared by immunoSEQ multiplex PCR; TCRdb keeps only in-frame clonotypes and omits some of them. The sample has 150,000 to 200,000 clones, around three quarters seen once. Source material: PBMCs. The receptors stem from a man aged 35 to 55 in good health and CMV-seronegative. CDR3s include the opening cysteine and the closing phenylalanine or tryptophan. D genes are given only for firm matches. Clone size is shown for a subset of rows, as once, few, many or a class of expanded clone.

clone_size j_call d_call v_call cdr3_aa cdr3_nt
. TRBJ2-7 . TRBV18 CASSVGQGEQYF TGTGCCAGCTCGGTGGGACAAGGCGAGCAGTACTTC
. TRBJ1-5 TRBD1 TRBV19 CASSIGGGSGQQFQPQHF TGTGCCAGTAGTATTGGTGGGGGATCGGGACAGCAGTTTCAGCCCCAGCATTTT
. TRBJ2-7 TRBD2 TRBV6-5 CASSYLAGGPYEQYF TGTGCCAGCAGTTACCTAGCGGGAGGACCCTACGAGCAGTACTTC
. TRBJ2-1 TRBD2 TRBV2 CASSLNDSGGDEQFF TGTGCCAGCAGCCTCAATGACAGCGGGGGGGATGAGCAGTTCTTC
. TRBJ2-7 TRBD1 TRBV7-9 CASGKGAQAEQYF TGTGCCAGCGGAAAGGGGGCGCAGGCCGAGCAGTACTTC
. TRBJ2-1 TRBD1 TRBV5-6 CASTRRTPGGLNEQFF TGTGCCAGCACCCGACGGACTCCAGGGGGTCTGAATGAGCAGTTCTTC
. TRBJ2-1 TRBD2 TRBV13 CASSPGTSGVDEQFF TGTGCCAGCAGCCCCGGGACTAGCGGGGTAGATGAGCAGTTCTTC
. TRBJ2-3 TRBD2 TRBV4-2 CASSPFPSGGASDTQYF TGTGCCAGCAGCCCCTTTCCCAGCGGGGGGGCGTCAGATACGCAGTATTTT
once TRBJ2-3 TRBD2 TRBV5-1 CASSKGTSRTTDTQYF TGCGCCAGCAGCAAGGGGACTAGCCGAACCACAGATACGCAGTATTTT
few TRBJ1-1 . TRBV21-1 CASSNDERDRPRGTEAFF TGTGCCAGCAGCAATGATGAGAGAGACAGACCACGGGGGACTGAAGCTTTCTTT
. TRBJ2-7 TRBD2 TRBV6-5 CASRSSGYPREQYF TGTGCCAGCAGGAGTAGCGGGTACCCTCGGGAGCAGTACTTC
. TRBJ2-7 . TRBV27 CASSQRNSYEQYF TGTGCCAGCAGTCAGCGGAACTCCTACGAGCAGTACTTC
. TRBJ1-1 . TRBV18 CASSPPLAGKNTEAFF TGTGCCAGCTCACCCCCCTTGGCGGGAAAGAACACTGAAGCTTTCTTT
. TRBJ1-1 TRBD1 TRBV7-9 CASSGTGGARTEAFF TGTGCCAGCAGCGGGACAGGGGGCGCGAGGACTGAAGCTTTCTTT
once TRBJ2-3 . TRBV5-1 CASSGRMGGRTDTQYF TGCGCCAGCAGCGGCCGAATGGGGGGGCGAACAGATACGCAGTATTTT
. TRBJ2-1 TRBD1 TRBV29-1 CSVESYRGNEQFF TGCAGCGTTGAGTCTTACAGGGGAAATGAGCAGTTCTTC
few TRBJ1-1 . TRBV9 CASSPVSGTEAFF TGTGCCAGCAGTCCCGTGAGCGGCACTGAAGCTTTCTTT
. TRBJ1-4 TRBD1 TRBV7-2 CASSYRDRAEKLFF TGTGCCAGCAGCTACCGGGACAGGGCGGAAAAACTGTTTTTT
. TRBJ1-2 . TRBV29-1 CSVSGHNYGYTF TGCAGCGTTTCGGGTCATAACTATGGCTACACCTTC
. TRBJ2-1 TRBD1 TRBV29-1 CSVRDRGTYNEQFF TGCAGCGTCCGGGACAGGGGGACCTACAATGAGCAGTTCTTC
. TRBJ1-6 TRBD1 TRBV9 CASSGDLTGGNSPLHF TGTGCCAGCAGCGGGGACCTGACAGGGGGAAATTCACCCCTCCACTTT
. TRBJ2-3 TRBD2 TRBV2 CASSDGWGGGADTQYF TGTGCCAGCAGTGACGGGTGGGGCGGGGGGGCAGATACGCAGTATTTT
. TRBJ1-6 . TRBV11-2 CASSLRTIYNSPLHF TGTGCCAGCAGCTTAAGGACAATATATAATTCACCCCTCCACTTT
. TRBJ2-7 . TRBV7-2 CASSSQGQGRDEQYF TGTGCCAGTAGCTCTCAGGGGCAGGGAAGGGACGAGCAGTACTTC
. TRBJ2-2 . TRBV5-6 CAGSLVPTNTGELFF TGTGCCGGCAGCTTGGTCCCAACGAACACCGGGGAGCTGTTTTTT
. TRBJ1-1 . TRBV4-1 CASSSKSVGGTEAFF TGCGCCAGCAGCTCAAAAAGTGTAGGGGGCACTGAAGCTTTCTTT
. TRBJ2-2 . TRBV5-6 CASSLVAQVNTGELFF TGTGCCAGCAGCTTGGTAGCGCAGGTTAACACCGGGGAGCTGTTTTTT
. TRBJ2-5 . TRBV6-1 CASSEVEYETQYF TGTGCCAGCAGTGAAGTCGAGTACGAGACCCAGTACTTC
. TRBJ2-5 . TRBV2 CASSTRRVKETQYF TGTGCCAGCAGTACTAGAAGAGTCAAGGAGACCCAGTACTTC
. TRBJ2-4 . TRBV7-9 CASSRLEGKAKNIQYF TGTGCCAGCAGCCGCCTAGAGGGAAAAGCCAAAAACATTCAGTACTTC
. TRBJ2-7 . TRBV9 CASSVGRDSYEQYF TGTGCCAGCAGCGTAGGCAGGGACTCCTACGAGCAGTACTTC
. TRBJ1-2 . TRBV7-9 CASSPPGAYGYTF TGTGCCAGCAGCCCCCCAGGGGCTTATGGCTACACCTTC
. TRBJ1-1 TRBD1 TRBV7-7 CASSQDRDTEAFF TGTGCCAGCAGTCAGGACAGGGACACTGAAGCTTTCTTT
. TRBJ2-1 TRBD2 TRBV2 CASGGTSGNNEQFF TGTGCCAGCGGGGGAACTAGCGGAAACAATGAGCAGTTCTTC
. TRBJ1-4 TRBD1 TRBV10-2 CASSPPGQGKEKLFF TGCGCCAGCAGTCCACCGGGACAGGGGAAAGAAAAACTGTTTTTT
once TRBJ1-6 TRBD1 TRBV7-9 CSSSLWDRVGSPLHF TGTTCCAGCAGCTTATGGGACAGGGTGGGTTCACCCCTCCACTTT
once TRBJ1-2 TRBD1 TRBV18 CASSLTTGGRYGYTF TGTGCCAGCTCACTAACGACAGGGGGCCGATATGGCTACACCTTC
. TRBJ1-6 . TRBV30 CAWSLVVGGLMDSPLHF TGTGCCTGGAGTCTTGTGGTGGGGGGACTTATGGATTCACCCCTCCACTTT
few TRBJ2-2 . TRBV5-4 CASSPGRGWTGELFF TGTGCCAGCAGCCCGGGCAGGGGCTGGACCGGGGAGCTGTTTTTT
. TRBJ1-4 . TRBV5-1 CASSRGGTNEKLFF TGCGCCAGCAGTCGCGGGGGGACTAATGAAAAACTGTTTTTT
. TRBJ2-7 TRBD1 TRBV5-1 CASSSRDRGNEQYF TGCGCCAGCAGCTCCCGGGACAGGGGGAACGAGCAGTACTTC
. TRBJ2-2 TRBD2 TRBV4-2 CASSQDLSQRGNTGELFF TGTGCCAGCAGCCAAGATCTTAGCCAGCGGGGCAACACCGGGGAGCTGTTTTTT
. TRBJ2-7 . TRBV11-3 CASSPNRVVSYEQYF TGTGCCAGCAGCCCAAACAGGGTGGTCTCCTACGAGCAGTACTTC
. TRBJ1-4 . TRBV27 CASSLLGFWGGQEKLFF TGTGCCAGCAGTTTATTAGGCTTCTGGGGGGGGCAGGAAAAACTGTTTTTT
. TRBJ1-1 . TRBV5-6 CASSFRGGGDTEAFF TGTGCCAGCAGCTTCCGGGGAGGAGGGGACACTGAAGCTTTCTTT